The 22 T cell receptor beta chains presented below share a single source sample, sequenced in a study of shared clonotypes between healthy human individuals. Cells designated naive CD8 were CD45RO-negative and were positively selected for CCR7, with terminally differentiated effector memory CD45RA+ cells excluded. Some clones are missing from TCRdb's copy, which holds only in-frame ones; the method was immunoSEQ multiplex PCR. The sample contains some 1,900,000 clones, over 85% of which appear only once. Source material: naive CD8+ T cells sorted from blood. The receptor source for this set is a young man in good health.

This chain uses TRBV27 with TRBJ2-7; TRBD2 aligns across 7 bases. Germline assignment: CDR1 MNHEY and CDR2 SMNVEV (reference sequence). The CDR3 runs 14 residues. V shed 2 bases and J 2 bases; nucleotides not matched to a gene: 3. The CDR3 protein is CASSLAGEAYEQYF. CDR3 nucleotide sequence: TGTGCCAGCAGTTTAGCGGGGGAGGCCTACGAGCAGTACTTC.

The chain carries TRBV27 and TRBJ2-2, with D possibly being TRBD2 (6 bases). CDR3 length: 12 residues. The germline gives CDR1 MNHEY, CDR2 SMNVEV (reference sequence). Deletions cut 9 bases from V and 3 bases from J, with 8 bases between. This chain's CDR3 is CASGGYTGELFF. CDR3 coding DNA: TGTGCCAGTGGGGGGTACACCGGGGAGCTGTTTTTT.

This chain connects TRBV5-1 to TRBJ1-2, with 8 bases aligning to TRBD1. CDR3 length: 15 amino acids. V lost 3 bases, J lost 6 bases, and 10 bases stayed unmatched. Per the germline V gene, CDR1 is SGHRS and CDR2 is YFSETQ. The CDR3 loop is CASSSYTGGTDGYTF. In DNA form, the CDR3 reads TGCGCCAGCAGCTCATACACAGGGGGGACGGATGGCTACACCTTC. Using reference TRBV5-1 and TRBJ1-2 for the parts outside the CDR3, the full variable domain is KAGVTQTPRYLIKTRGQQVTLSCSPISGHRSVSWYQQTPGQGLQFLFEYFSETQRNKGNFPGRFSGRQFSNSRSEMNVSTLELGDSALYLCASSSYTGGTDGYTFGSGTRLTVV.

CDR3 sequence reads: CASIRQGDHLYEQYF. For the CDR3, the DNA is TGTGCCAGCATCCGACAAGGGGACCACTTATACGAGCAGTACTTC. This chain uses TRBV2 with TRBJ2-7; tentatively, D is TRBD1 or TRBD2 (5 bases each). The CDR3 is made up of 15 amino acids. Deletions cut 7 bases from V and 4 bases from J, with 20 bases between. Germline V gives CDR1 SNHLY, CDR2 FYNNEI. Complete variable domain (other parts from reference TRBV2 and TRBJ2-7): EPEVTQTPSHQVTQMGQEVILRCVPISNHLYFYWYRQILGQKVEFLVSFYNNEISEKSEIFDDQFSVERPDGSNFTLKIRSTKLEDSAMYFCASIRQGDHLYEQYFGPGTRLTVT.

This clone was observed a single time. The CDR3 DNA follows: TGTGCCTGGAGTGGCCCACCGTCTAGCTCCCATGAGCAGTTCTTC. Protein sequence: CAWSGPPSSSHEQFF. V gene TRBV30 combines with J gene TRBJ2-1, with D maybe TRBD2 (5 bases). Per the germline V gene, CDR1 is GTSNPN and CDR2 is SVGIG (reference sequence). Trimming took 1 base from V and 8 from J, leaving 18 bases between them. This CDR3 has 15 amino acids.

The rearrangement joins TRBV28 to TRBJ2-7; TRBD1 might be the D (6 bases). The CDR3 length is 14 residues. Germline lookup yields CDR1 MDHEN and CDR2 SYDVKM. V lost 4 bases and J lost 0, with 10 bases in between. For the CDR3, the DNA is TGTGCCAGCAGTTGGCGACAGGCCTCCTACGAGCAGTACTTC. Protein product: CASSWRQASYEQYF.

V and J are TRBV30 and TRBJ2-1, with D perhaps being TRBD1 or TRBD2 (6 bases each). The CDR3 extends over 16 amino acids. Germline V gene lookup returns CDR1 GTSNPN and CDR2 SVGIG (reference sequence). Between the trimmed V and J ends, which lost 0 bases and 4 bases, there was a span of 16 bases. This CDR3 reads CAWSVYGGGTYNEQFF. DNA of the CDR3: TGTGCCTGGAGTGTCTACGGAGGGGGGACGTACAATGAGCAGTTCTTC.

The chain combines TRBV6-1 with TRBJ1-5; D remains ambiguous. CDR1 is MNHNS, CDR2 SASEGT, per germline. The ends were cut back, 2 bases at V and 0 bases at J, with 17 bases in the middle. The CDR3 extends over 18 amino acids. CDR3 loop: CASSENLEAWGSNQPQHF. For the CDR3, the DNA is TGTGCCAGCAGTGAAAACCTTGAGGCCTGGGGTAGCAATCAGCCCCAGCATTTT.

This clone appeared a single time. This chain connects TRBV19 to TRBJ2-7; 9 nucleotides agree with TRBD2. J gave up 5 bases and V 3 bases, and 5 bases lay outside the gene matches. CDR1 and CDR2 (germline): LNHDA, SQIVND (reference sequence). The CDR3 has 14 residues. CDR3 region: CASSIGLANDEQYF. The CDR3 DNA reads as TGTGCCAGTAGTATCGGACTAGCGAACGACGAGCAGTACTTC. Looking up the rest from reference TRBV19 and TRBJ2-7 gives the full variable domain: DGGITQSPKYLFRKEGQNVTLSCEQNLNHDAMYWYRQDPGQGLRLIYYSQIVNDFQKGDIAEGYSVSREKKESFPLTVTSAQKNPTAFYLCASSIGLANDEQYFGPGTRLTVT.

The chain recombines TRBV7-9 with TRBJ2-7; 12 bases line up with TRBD2. From germline, CDR1 is SEHNR and CDR2 FQNEAQ (reference sequence). This CDR3 spans 15 amino acids. V lost 5 bases to trimming and J lost 5 bases; unmatched junction nucleotides: 7. The CDR3 spells CASSVLAGGLNEQYF. The CDR3, as DNA: TGTGCCAGCAGCGTTCTAGCGGGAGGGCTAAACGAGCAGTACTTC.

CDR3 sequence (DNA): TGCGCCAGCAGCCTCGGGACAAGTCTCAATGAGCAGTTCTTC. This codes for CASSLGTSLNEQFF. The chain recombines TRBV4-1 with TRBJ2-1, with a tentative D call TRBD1 (6 bases). Germline-derived CDR1 and CDR2 are MGHRA and YSYEKL. The ends were cut back, 4 bases at V and 6 bases at J, with 13 bases in the middle. The CDR3 has 14 residues.

CDR3 DNA: TGCGCCAGCAGCCAAGGCGGGGGGCTTGAGGGGACCCAGTACTTC. Protein sequence: CASSQGGGLEGTQYF. J is TRBJ2-5 and V is TRBV4-1, with TRBD2 matching over 8 bases. This CDR3 spans 15 amino acids. J was trimmed by 7 bases and V by 1 base; bases with no gene match: 8. Per germline, CDR1 MGHRA and CDR2 YSYEKL.

The chain has TRBV27 and TRBJ1-1, with D possibly TRBD1 on 5 matching bases. The V end was cut by 5 bases, the J end by 4 bases, with 14 bases between. CDR1 and CDR2 from the germline V gene are MNHEY and SMNVEV (reference sequence). The CDR3 extends over 14 amino acids. CDR3 residues: CASSPLRVGTEAFF. CDR3 in DNA: TGTGCCAGCAGTCCCCTCAGGGTTGGCACTGAAGCTTTCTTT.

The rearrangement links TRBV5-1 to TRBJ1-1, with TRBD1 identical over 9 bases. The germline V gene encodes CDR1 SGHRS and CDR2 YFSETQ. The CDR3 covers 15 residues. The J segment lost 0 bases and the V segment lost 3 bases, leaving 3 bases of the junction unmatched. The DNA of the CDR3 is TGCGCCAGCAGCTCGGGACAGGGAATGAACACTGAAGCTTTCTTT. As protein: CASSSGQGMNTEAFF. Full variable domain (remainder filled in from reference TRBV5-1 and TRBJ1-1): KAGVTQTPRYLIKTRGQQVTLSCSPISGHRSVSWYQQTPGQGLQFLFEYFSETQRNKGNFPGRFSGRQFSNSRSEMNVSTLELGDSALYLCASSSGQGMNTEAFFGQGTRLTVV.

V and J are TRBV5-8 and TRBJ2-7, with no clear D. The CDR3 is 13 residues long. V lost 2 bases and J lost 4, with 10 bases in between. Germline CDR1 reads SGHTS; CDR2 reads YDEGEE. CDR3 coding DNA: TGTGCCAGCAGCTTTCTGGAAGAGTACGAGCAGTACTTC. Encoded protein: CASSFLEEYEQYF.

The chain is built from TRBV11-2 and TRBJ2-1; D unclear. Trimming pared 3 bases from V and 5 bases from J, leaving 8 bases between. The CDR3 is 13 residues long. Germline assignment: CDR1 SGHAT and CDR2 FQNNGV. CDR3 region: CASSFAGDNEQFF. In nucleotides, the CDR3 is TGTGCCAGCAGCTTCGCCGGAGACAATGAGCAGTTCTTC.

The V and J genes are TRBV13 and TRBJ2-1; the D gene is possibly TRBD1 (5 bases). Germline CDR1 PRHDT, CDR2 FYEKMQ (reference sequence). The CDR3 covers 13 residues. The CDR3 DNA reads TGTGCAGGTGGCTTGGGGCCCTACAATGAGCAGTTCTTC. Translating gives CAGGLGPYNEQFF.

CDR3 DNA sequence: TGTGCCAGCAGCTTTCTTGGCCAGCAGTACTTC. Its protein product is CASSFLGQQYF. V and J are TRBV7-9 and TRBJ2-5, with D hard to call. The V end lost 3 bases, the J end lost 11 bases, and 10 bases lay between the germline ends. Germline-derived CDR1 and CDR2 are SEHNR and FQNEAQ (reference sequence). The CDR3 totals 11 residues.

The chain recombines TRBV10-2 with TRBJ2-5; 13 nucleotides agree with TRBD2. The length of the CDR3 is 14 residues. The germline V gene encodes CDR1 WSHSY and CDR2 SAAADI. The junction had 5 bases not matched to a gene; V was cut back by 8 bases and J by 5 bases. CDR3 coding DNA: TGCGCCAGCGGACTAGCGGGAGTGGTGGAGACCCAGTACTTC. As protein: CASGLAGVVETQYF.

The rearrangement uses TRBV5-1 and TRBJ2-6; D not certain. This CDR3 contains 16 residues. V was trimmed by 4 bases and J by 4 bases, leaving 15 bases between them. CDR1 and CDR2 (germline): SGHRS, YFSETQ. The CDR3 sequence: CASSDPDGRGANVLTF. In nucleotides, the CDR3 is TGCGCCAGCAGCGACCCTGACGGGCGCGGGGCCAACGTCCTGACTTTC.

The V call is TRBV4-1, the J call TRBJ1-2, with D unresolved. This CDR3 has 14 residues. Per the germline V gene, CDR1 is MGHRA and CDR2 is YSYEKL. V lost 1 base, J lost 5 bases, and 11 bases lay in between. The CDR3 nucleotides are TGCGCCAGCAGCCAAGTGGACCTGCAGTATGGCTACACCTTC. Translating it yields CASSQVDLQYGYTF.

The chain uses TRBV7-9 and TRBJ2-1; weak D call: TRBD1 (6 bases). This CDR3 region has 17 residues. Germline-derived CDR1 and CDR2 are SEHNR and FQNEAQ (reference sequence). Trimming cost V 3 bases and J 5 bases, with 20 bases left between them. CDR3 DNA sequence: TGTGCCAGCAGCTTCCACATCTCAGGGGTCGGAAACAATGAGCAGTTCTTC. Translated, it gives CASSFHISGVGNNEQFF.